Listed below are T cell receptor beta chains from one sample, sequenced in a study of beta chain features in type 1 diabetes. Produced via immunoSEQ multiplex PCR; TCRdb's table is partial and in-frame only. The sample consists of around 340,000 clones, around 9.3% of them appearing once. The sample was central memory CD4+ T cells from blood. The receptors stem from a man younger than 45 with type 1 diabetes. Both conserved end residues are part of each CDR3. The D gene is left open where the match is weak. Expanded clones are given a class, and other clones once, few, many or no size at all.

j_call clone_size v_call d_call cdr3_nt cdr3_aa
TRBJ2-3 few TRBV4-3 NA TGCGCCAGCAGCCAAGAGGGAGTGCGTCGGGGCACAGATACGCAGTATTTT CASSQEGVRRGTDTQYF
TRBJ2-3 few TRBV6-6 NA TGTGCCAGCAGTGTACGGGAGGATACGCAGTATTTT CASSVREDTQYF
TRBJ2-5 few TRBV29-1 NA TGCAGCGTTGAACGACCAGGCGTCGGGACCCAGTACTTC CSVERPGVGTQYF
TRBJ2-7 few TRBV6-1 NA TGTGCCAGCTGCCGCGACAGTAACTCCTACGAGCAGTACTTC CASCRDSNSYEQYF
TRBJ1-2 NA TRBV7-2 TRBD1 TGTGCCAGCAGCTCCATTTTCATGGCGGGACAGGGCTACACCTTC CASSSIFMAGQGYTF
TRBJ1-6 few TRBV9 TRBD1 TGTGCCAGCAGCGTAGGTTGGGGACAGGGGGCCCGACCCCTCCACTTT CASSVGWGQGARPLHF
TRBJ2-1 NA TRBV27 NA TGTGCCAGCAGTCCCCGGACCATCCCGGGGTACAATGAGCAGTTCTTC CASSPRTIPGYNEQFF
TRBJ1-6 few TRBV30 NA TGTGCCTGGAGTCCCCAGAATTCACCCCTCCACTTT CAWSPQNSPLHF
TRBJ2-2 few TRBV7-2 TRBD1 TGTGCCAGCAGCCAACAGGGGGCTTACACCGGGGAGCTGTTTTTT CASSQQGAYTGELFF
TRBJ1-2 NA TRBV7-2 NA TGTGCCAGCAGCTTCGGCCAGTTGTTAAATCTGCGTGGCTACACCTTC CASSFGQLLNLRGYTF
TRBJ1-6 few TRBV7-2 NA TGTGCCAGCAGCGACCGTCAGGGGCCGGGGCACAATTCACCCCTCCACTTT CASSDRQGPGHNSPLHF
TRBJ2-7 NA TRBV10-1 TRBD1 TGCGCCAGCAGTGAGGGGCAGGGGGCAGAGGAGCAGTACTTC CASSEGQGAEEQYF
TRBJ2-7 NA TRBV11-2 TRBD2 TGTGCCAGCAGCTTAGACACAGCGGGGGGTACCTACGAGCAGTACTTC CASSLDTAGGTYEQYF
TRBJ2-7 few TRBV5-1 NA TGCGCCAGCAGCTTACAGACCGGGGCCGGATACGAGCAGTACTTC CASSLQTGAGYEQYF
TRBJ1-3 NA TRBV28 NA TGTGCCAGCAGGATTGCCGGAAACACCATATATTTT CASRIAGNTIYF
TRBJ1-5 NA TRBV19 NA TGTGCCAGTAGTATAGAGGGTAATCAGCCCCAGCATTTT CASSIEGNQPQHF
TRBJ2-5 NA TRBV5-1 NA TGCGCCAGCAGCAGAGAGGGAGAGGTGGAGACCCAGTACTTC CASSREGEVETQYF
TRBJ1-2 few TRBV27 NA TGTGCCAGCAGTTTAGGATCTCGGGAGGGCTATGGCTACACCTTC CASSLGSREGYGYTF
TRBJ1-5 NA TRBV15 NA TGTGCCACAAGCAGAGATCGGACAGCCAATCAGCCCCAGCATTTT CATSRDRTANQPQHF
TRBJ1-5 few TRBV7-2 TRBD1 TGTGCCAGCAGCCCTAACAGGGGAGGCAATCAGCCCCAGCATTTT CASSPNRGGNQPQHF
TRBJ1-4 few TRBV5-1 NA TGCGCCAGCAGCTTGGGAACAGTTAATGAAAAACTGTTTTTT CASSLGTVNEKLFF
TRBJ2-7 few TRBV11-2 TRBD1 TGTGCCAGCAGCTTGCCGGCCGGGACAGGGGACAACGAGCAGTACTTC CASSLPAGTGDNEQYF
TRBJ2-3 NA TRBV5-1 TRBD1 TGCGCCAGCAGCGCCGGACAGGGAGTCACAGATACGCAGTATTTT CASSAGQGVTDTQYF